This passage covers 23 T cell receptor beta chains from one sample sequenced in a study of T cells in Graves' hyperthyroidism and ophthalmopathy. Amplification targeted TCR beta CDR3 regions from RNA transcripts. With the HTBI primer set, the TCR CDR3 went through a first round of RT-PCR. TCRdb reprocessed the multiplex PCR reads via MiXCR and lists one record per CDR3 protein. Of approximately 640,000 distinct CDR3 sequences in the sample, approximately 15% were seen once. Sequencing was carried out using blood. Source of these receptors: a man aged 45-65 years with Graves' hyperthyroidism.

This clonotype showed up many times. This chain links TRBV20-1 with TRBJ2-3; D is tentatively TRBD1 or TRBD2 (5 bases each). From germline, CDR1 is DFQATT and CDR2 SNEGSKA (reference sequence). The length of the CDR3 is 14 residues. V gave up 5 bases and J gave up 7 bases, with 19 bases separating them. Here the CDR3 DNA reads TGCAGTGCTCCGGGGCTCTCATTAGCAAATACGCAGTATTTT. It specifies CSAPGLSLANTQYF.

This clonotype was observed many times. The gene calls are TRBV6-2 or TRBV6-3 and TRBJ2-1; D gene unclear. Germline CDR1 is MNHEY and CDR2 is SVGEGT. The V end was cut by 0 bases, the J end by 7 bases, with 10 bases between. This CDR3 is 14 amino acids long. The CDR3 coding sequence is TGTGCCAGCAGTTACTCGGAAGGGAATAATGAGCAGTTCTTC. It specifies CASSYSEGNNEQFF.

On this clonotype itself: A single base separates this from a much larger clone, so it may be a read error. The CDR3 DNA follows: TGTGCCAGCAGCTTTGACAGGACTACTCGGGCGTACTTC. Residues: CASSFDRTTRAYF. The chain recombines TRBV7-2 with TRBJ2-7; D may match TRBD1 or TRBD2 (6 bases each). V lost 3 bases and J lost 12, with 18 bases in between. The CDR3 consists of 13 residues. Germline lookup yields CDR1 SGHTA and CDR2 FQGNSA.

The chain uses TRBV12-3 or TRBV12-4 and TRBJ2-5; 8 positions match TRBD2. CDR3 length equals 17 residues. With V trimmed by 5 bases and J by 5 bases, 16 bases remained unmatched. CDR3 residues: CASSPPGGGRVYETQYF. The DNA of the CDR3 is TGTGCCAGCAGTCCCCCGGGGGGGGGGCGGGTATATGAGACCCAGTACTTC.

The chain carries TRBV5-5 and TRBJ1-5; unclear D gene. The ends were cut back, 5 bases at V and 4 bases at J, with 16 bases in the middle. The CDR3 covers 15 residues. Germline CDR1 SGHKS, CDR2 YYEKEE (reference sequence). The CDR3, as DNA: TGTGCCAGCAGTTGGAGCTGGACGCTTAATCAGCCCCAGCATTTT. It encodes CASSWSWTLNQPQHF.

The V call is TRBV27, the J call TRBJ2-7; the D gene is possibly TRBD1 (6 bases). The CDR3 consists of 14 residues. Between the trimmed V and J ends, which lost 4 bases and 2 bases, there was a span of 12 bases. Germline V gene data show CDR1 as MNHEY and CDR2 as SMNVEV (reference sequence). The CDR3 loop reads CASSYRDTPYEQYF. As DNA, the CDR3 is TGTGCCAGCAGTTACCGGGACACACCCTACGAGCAGTACTTC.

This clonotype has at least ten counts. The chain couples TRBV2 to TRBJ2-2; 7 nucleotides align to TRBD2. Looked up from germline, CDR1 is SNHLY and CDR2 is FYNNEI. The J segment lost 14 bases and the V segment lost 7 bases, leaving 19 bases of the junction unmatched. This CDR3 region has 15 residues. CDR3 nucleotides: TGTGCCAGCACTGGGGGGGACGGAGAGAGACGGGGACTGTTTTTT. This encodes CASTGGDGERRGLFF. Variable domain in full (rest from reference TRBV2 and TRBJ2-2): EPEVTQTPSHQVTQMGQEVILRCVPISNHLYFYWYRQILGQKVEFLVSFYNNEISEKSEIFDDQFSVERPDGSNFTLKIRSTKLEDSAMYFCASTGGDGERRGLFFGEGSRLTVL.

This clonotype occurred many times. The rearrangement links TRBV12-5 to TRBJ1-2; possibly TRBD1 for D (6 bases). This CDR3 comprises 13 residues. Trimming removed 3 bases at V and 3 bases at J, with 8 bases between. Germline CDR1 LGHNT, CDR2 FRNRAP. Written as DNA, the CDR3 is TGTGCTAGTGGTTTAAACAGGGACTATGGCTACACCTTC. It is translated as CASGLNRDYGYTF.

This clonotype was observed a few times. The DNA of the CDR3 is TGCGCCAGCAGGCTGGACAGGGGCAGCACTGAAGCTTTCTTT. Amino acid sequence: CASRLDRGSTEAFF. V is TRBV4-1 and J is TRBJ1-1; 9 bases are a match to TRBD1. From germline, CDR1 is MGHRA and CDR2 YSYEKL. Germline trimming cut 6 bases from V and 4 bases from J; bases unmatched to any gene: 6. The CDR3 spans 14 residues.

About this clonotype: A much larger clone differs by one base, so this may be a read error. The final CDR3 position lacks the conserved phenylalanine or tryptophan, pointing to a likely read error. This chain joins TRBV28 and TRBJ2-1, with a possible D match to TRBD2 (6 bases). Germline CDR1 and CDR2: MDHEN and SYDVKM. This CDR3 comprises 16 residues. Trimming pared 6 bases from V and 4 bases from J, leaving 19 bases between. The CDR3 loop is CASRQEGGTLYNEQFS. CDR3 DNA sequence: TGTGCCAGCAGACAAGAAGGAGGGACCCTTTACAATGAGCAGTTCTCC.

This clonotype has just a few counts. The rearrangement links TRBV7-9 to TRBJ1-2; unclear D gene. The CDR3 is made up of 15 amino acids. V was trimmed by 1 base and J by 0 bases, leaving 9 bases between them. Germline-derived CDR1 and CDR2 are SEHNR and FQNEAQ (reference sequence). This chain's CDR3 is CASSLEPRANYGYTF. CDR3 in DNA: TGTGCCAGCAGCTTAGAGCCGAGAGCTAACTATGGCTACACCTTC.

This clonotype showed up many times. The chain employs TRBV28 and TRBJ2-7, with D perhaps TRBD1 or TRBD2 (6 bases each). Trimming stripped 5 bases from V and 5 bases from J, with 13 bases between. CDR1 is MDHEN and CDR2 is SYDVKM in the germline V gene. This CDR3 region has 13 residues. The CDR3 loop reads CASSAQGGNEQYF. The DNA of the CDR3 is TGTGCCAGCAGTGCACAGGGCGGGAACGAGCAGTACTTC.

This clonotype was detected ten times or more. The genes are TRBV5-1 and TRBJ2-7; TRBD1 matches 9 bases. This CDR3 has 16 residues. Germline values: CDR1 SGHRS, CDR2 YFSETQ. The J segment lost 2 bases and the V segment lost 4 bases, leaving 10 bases of the junction unmatched. CDR3: CASSPGGQGVTYEQYF. The CDR3 bases are TGCGCCAGCAGCCCCGGGGGACAGGGCGTTACCTACGAGCAGTACTTC.

This clonotype was counted a few times. The rearrangement uses TRBV30 and TRBJ1-5; no definite D call. Germline lookup yields CDR1 GTSNPN and CDR2 SVGIG (reference sequence). The CDR3 sequence is 13 residues long. V was pared by 1 base and J by 1 base, with 5 bases between. The CDR3 loop reads CAWSDLSNQPQHF. The CDR3 DNA is TGTGCCTGGAGTGATTTAAGCAATCAGCCCCAGCATTTT.

This clonotype was seen more than once but under ten times. The rearrangement joins TRBV6-2 or TRBV6-3 to TRBJ2-6; D perhaps matches TRBD1 (6 bases). The CDR3 has 21 residues. The V and J ends lost 0 bases and 0 bases respectively, with 21 bases between them. CDR1 is MNHEY, CDR2 SVGEGT, per germline. Here the CDR3 reads CASSYSKYGAGVRSGANVLTF. In nucleotides, the CDR3 is TGTGCCAGCAGTTACTCGAAGTACGGAGCAGGGGTCCGCTCTGGGGCCAACGTCCTGACTTTC.

This clonotype was counted a few times. The V call is TRBV4-1, the J call TRBJ2-7, with a tentative D call TRBD1 (5 bases). The CDR3 consists of 13 residues. Per the germline V gene, CDR1 is MGHRA and CDR2 is YSYEKL. Trimming stripped 4 bases from V and 3 bases from J, with 10 bases between. CDR3 in amino acids: CASSPEDSYEQYF. CDR3 in DNA: TGCGCCAGCAGCCCCGAAGACAGCTACGAGCAGTACTTC.

This clonotype showed up just a few times. Mismatch with germline at one junction end may stem from a read error. V is TRBV10-3 and J is TRBJ2-1; D perhaps matches TRBD2 (6 bases). The germline CDR1 and CDR2 sequences are ENHRY and SYGVKD. This CDR3 comprises 15 residues. The chain's CDR3 is CAISESGGTYNERFF. The CDR3 DNA is TGTGCCATCAGTGAGTCCGGCGGGACCTACAATGAGCGGTTCTTC.

This clonotype was seen many times. This chain's CDR3 is CSARGNQGAYTEAFF. DNA for the CDR3: TGCAGTGCTAGAGGGAACCAGGGGGCGTACACTGAAGCTTTCTTT. This rearrangement joins TRBV20-1 to TRBJ1-1; 8 bases align to TRBD1. CDR3 length equals 15 residues. CDR1 is DFQATT and CDR2 is SNEGSKA in the germline V gene (reference sequence). V dropped 1 base and J dropped 3; count of bases not matched to a gene: 7.

This clonotype was detected ten times or more. This chain connects TRBV12-5 to TRBJ2-1, with D perhaps given as TRBD1 or TRBD2 (5 bases each). The germline gives CDR1 LGHNT, CDR2 FRNRAP. With 5 bases removed from V and 0 bases from J, the gap between germline ends came to 17 bases. The CDR3 loop spans 17 amino acids. The CDR3 here is CASGLRLGEPSYNEQFF. The CDR3 coding sequence is TGTGCTAGTGGTCTACGGTTGGGGGAGCCCTCCTACAATGAGCAGTTCTTC.

The chain uses TRBV18 and TRBJ1-4; D not certain. The V gene lost 6 bases and the J gene lost 4 bases, with 9 bases spanning the gap. This CDR3 contains 13 residues. Germline CDR1 KGHSH, CDR2 LQKENI. The chain's CDR3 is CASSGGLNEKLFF. CDR3 coding DNA: TGTGCCAGCTCTGGCGGGCTTAATGAAAAACTGTTTTTT. The full variable domain, rest sourced from reference TRBV18 and TRBJ1-4, is NAGVMQNPRHLVRRRGQEARLRCSPMKGHSHVYWYRQLPEEGLKFMVYLQKENIIDESGMPKERFSAEFPKEGPSILRIQQVVRGDSAAYFCASSGGLNEKLFFGSGTQLSVL.

V usage is TRBV12-3 or TRBV12-4 and J usage is TRBJ2-7; 12 bases align to TRBD2. This CDR3 has 16 amino acids. V shed 7 bases, J shed 2 bases, and the junction held 9 bases outside the gene matches. The CDR3 loop is CASNRGGLAGAYEQYF. For the CDR3, the DNA is TGTGCCAGCAACCGGGGGGGACTAGCGGGCGCCTACGAGCAGTACTTC.

This clonotype was seen ten or more times. The rearrangement uses TRBV7-3 and TRBJ2-7; 7 nucleotides align to TRBD2. The CDR3 consists of 14 residues. The germline V gene has CDR1 SGHTA and CDR2 FQGTGA. V was clipped by 2 bases and J by 2 bases; unmatched bases: 3. In nucleotides, the CDR3 is TGTGCCAGCAGCTTAGGACGGGGGGCCTACGAGCAGTACTTC. This translates into CASSLGRGAYEQYF. Using reference TRBV7-3 and TRBJ2-7 for the parts outside the CDR3, the full variable domain is GAGVSQTPSNKVTEKGKYVELRCDPISGHTALYWYRQSLGQGPEFLIYFQGTGAADDSGLPNDRFFAVRPEGSVSTLKIQRTERGDSAVYLCASSLGRGAYEQYFGPGTRLTVT.

This clonotype was observed many times. This rearrangement joins TRBV28 to TRBJ2-1; 11 bases are a match to TRBD2. Germline V gene sequence: CDR1 MDHEN, CDR2 SYDVKM. V shed 2 bases and J 2 bases; nucleotides not matched to a gene: 5. CDR3 length equals 17 residues. The CDR3 region is CASSLIAGGRTYNEQFF. The CDR3, as DNA: TGTGCCAGCAGTTTAATAGCGGGAGGGCGAACCTACAATGAGCAGTTCTTC.